A selection of T cell receptor beta chains follows, all from one sample in a study of shared clonotypes between healthy human individuals. Libraries were prepared by immunoSEQ multiplex PCR; TCRdb keeps only in-frame clonotypes and omits some of them. The sample contains fewer than 850,000 clones, roughly 88% of which appear only once. Sequences were obtained from memory CD8+ T cells from PBMCs. Receptor source: a young man in good health. Some clones in this sample may be carry-over from other donors' samples. Each CDR3 is given with its conserved first and last residue. The order of the fields is clone size, V gene, D gene, J gene, CDR3 DNA, CDR3 protein. D genes are given only for firm matches. The size entry is marked missing in some rows and otherwise reads once, few, many or a size class.

>.|TRBV5-1|.|TRBJ1-1
TGCGCCAGCAGCTTGGTCCTTGACCTCGACCGGGCCCCGAACACTGAAGCTTTCTTT
CASSLVLDLDRAPNTEAFF
>.|TRBV29-1|TRBD1|TRBJ2-7
TGCAGCGCGCACTTAACGGACAGGGACTACGAGCAGTACTTC
CSAHLTDRDYEQYF
>.|TRBV4-1|TRBD2|TRBJ2-3
TGCGCCAGCAGCCAAGACCGGACTAGCGGGAGTACCAATACGCAGTATTTT
CASSQDRTSGSTNTQYF
>.|TRBV7-6|.|TRBJ1-1
TGTGCCAGCAGCTTATTTGATGTCAGTTTAGTCCGGGGAACTGAAGCTTTCTTT
CASSLFDVSLVRGTEAFF
>.|TRBV9|.|TRBJ1-1
TGTGCCAGCAGCCGGAAGCCCTCAGCAAACACTGAAGCTTTCTTT
CASSRKPSANTEAFF
>.|TRBV27|TRBD2|TRBJ2-3
TGTGCCAGCAGTTCTAGCGGGAGTGTCTTGAGCACAGATACGCAGTATTTT
CASSSSGSVLSTDTQYF
>.|TRBV28|TRBD1|TRBJ1-5
TGTGCCAGCAGTTGGACAGGGACGGGCAATCAGCCCCAGCATTTT
CASSWTGTGNQPQHF
>.|TRBV7-2|TRBD1|TRBJ1-1
TGTGCCAGCAGCGCAACAGGGGTGGGCACTGAAGCTTTCTTT
CASSATGVGTEAFF
>many|TRBV2|.|TRBJ2-7
TGTGCCAGCAGGTGGACGGAGTCGACCTACGAGCAGTACTTC
CASRWTESTYEQYF
>.|TRBV19|.|TRBJ1-5
TGTGCCAGTAGAGGGACAAGGCATCAGCCCCAGCATTTT
CASRGTRHQPQHF
>once|TRBV5-1|.|TRBJ2-7
TGCGCCAGCAGCTTGTGGCAGGGGGGATCCGAGCAGTACTTC
CASSLWQGGSEQYF
>.|TRBV2|.|TRBJ2-7
TGTGCCACTAGGGGCGGTGGGGCCTTACCCTACGAGCAGTACTTC
CATRGGGALPYEQYF
>.|TRBV27|.|TRBJ2-3
TGTGCCAGCAGTCTCAGCACAGATACGCAGTATTTT
CASSLSTDTQYF
>.|TRBV28|.|TRBJ2-5
TGTGCCAGCAGTGGAAGACGCCCCTGGGAGCAGTACTTC
CASSGRRPWEQYF
>.|TRBV4-1|.|TRBJ1-6
TGCGCCAGCAGCCCGAGAATAGACAGGCAACGGTCACCCCTCCACTTT
CASSPRIDRQRSPLHF
>.|TRBV6-1|TRBD1|TRBJ2-7
TGTGCCAGCAATCTGGGACAGATCCTAGACGAGCAGTACTTC
CASNLGQILDEQYF
>.|TRBV7-3|.|TRBJ2-1
TGTGCCAGCAGCTTAACGGCGGGACTGGAATCTTACAATGAGCAGTTCTTC
CASSLTAGLESYNEQFF
>.|TRBV30|TRBD2|TRBJ2-1
TGTGCCTGGACCGGGACTAGCCCCCAAAATGAGCAGTTCTTC
CAWTGTSPQNEQFF
>.|TRBV9|TRBD1|TRBJ1-4
TGTGCCAGCAGCCCAGGACAGGGGCAGTTTGAAAAACTGTTTTTT
CASSPGQGQFEKLFF
>.|TRBV19|.|TRBJ1-2
TGTGCCAGTAGTATAAGAGCACACTTCTATGGCTACACCTTC
CASSIRAHFYGYTF
>once|TRBV4-1|TRBD2|TRBJ2-2
TGCGCCAGCAGCCAGGGTACTAGCGGGCCCCGAAGGACCGGGGAGCTGTTTTTT
CASSQGTSGPRRTGELFF
>.|TRBV27|TRBD2|TRBJ2-7
TGTGCCAGCAGTTTAATCCTAGCGGGAGGATCCTACGAGCAGTACTTC
CASSLILAGGSYEQYF
>once|TRBV23-1|.|TRBJ2-1
TGCGCCAGCAGTCAAAAAGAGTCCTACAATGAGCAGTTCTTC
CASSQKESYNEQFF
>.|TRBV27|.|TRBJ2-1
TGTGCCAGCAGTTTTGGGGGGAGATCCTACAATGAGCAGTTCTTC
CASSFGGRSYNEQFF
>once|TRBV5-1|.|TRBJ2-7
TGCGCCAGCAGCTTTCGGGACCACTACGAGCAGTACTTC
CASSFRDHYEQYF
>once|TRBV6-5|TRBD2|TRBJ2-1
TGTGCCAGCAGTTACTCTTCTAGCGGGAGTAGTAATGAGCAGTTCTTC
CASSYSSSGSSNEQFF
>.|TRBV30|TRBD1|TRBJ1-1
TGTGCCTGGAGTGTATTGGCTTTTAAGGGGGCTTACCCGGGGGACACTGAAGCTTTCTTT
CAWSVLAFKGAYPGDTEAFF
>.|TRBV1|.|TRBJ2-1
TGCACCAGCAGCCAAGCTAGCGGGAAAGGTTACAATGAGCAGTTCTTC
CTSSQASGKGYNEQFF
>.|TRBV2|.|TRBJ2-7
TGTGCCAGGGGGAGAGGGACGCCCTCCTACGAGCAGTACTTC
CARGRGTPSYEQYF
>.|TRBV27|.|TRBJ2-1
TGTGCCAGCAGTTTATCCGGACCAGACAATGAGCAGTTCTTC
CASSLSGPDNEQFF
>.|TRBV7-2|.|TRBJ2-3
TGTGCCAGCAGCCCATACCCGGCGGGGCCGCGGGCAGATACGCAGTATTTT
CASSPYPAGPRADTQYF
>few|TRBV19|.|TRBJ1-1
TGTGCCAGTGTGGGGCACCTTGAAGCTTTCTTT
CASVGHLEAFF
>.|TRBV7-8|.|TRBJ1-5
TGTGCCAGCAGCTCTCCAGGGGCCCGGAATCAGCCCCAGCATTTT
CASSSPGARNQPQHF
>.|TRBV9|.|TRBJ1-2
TGTGCCAGCAGCGATTCAACTGACAGCTATGGCTACACCTTC
CASSDSTDSYGYTF
>once|TRBV29-1|TRBD2|TRBJ2-3
TGCAGCGTTGAAGTGGGAACTAGCGGGAGACCGACAGATACGCAGTATTTT
CSVEVGTSGRPTDTQYF
>.|TRBV18|.|TRBJ2-1
TGTGCCAGCTCACCCCCGGTCCTGGACGGGAGTAGGCTCTACAATGAGCAGTTCTTC
CASSPPVLDGSRLYNEQFF
>.|TRBV7-9|.|TRBJ1-2
TGTGCCAGCAGCTCCGAAATGACGGTCTCCTATGGCTACACCTTC
CASSSEMTVSYGYTF
>.|TRBV5-8|.|TRBJ2-7
TGTGCCAGCAGCTTACAGATATGGTACGAGCAGTACTTC
CASSLQIWYEQYF
>.|TRBV4-2|TRBD1|TRBJ2-3
TGTGCCAGCAGCCAACGACAGGGGGGCACAGATACGCAGTATTTT
CASSQRQGGTDTQYF
>.|TRBV27|.|TRBJ2-5
TGTGCCAGCAGTCCCGCCGGGGCGGGTATCATAGAGACCCAGTACTTC
CASSPAGAGIIETQYF
>.|TRBV7-6|.|TRBJ2-7
TGTGCCAGCAGCGACGGACTTAGTCACGAGCAGTACTTC
CASSDGLSHEQYF
>.|TRBV7-8|.|TRBJ2-3
TGTGCCAGCAGCCCCCACCCTGACAGCACAGATACGCAGTATTTT
CASSPHPDSTDTQYF
>.|TRBV11-2|.|TRBJ2-2
TGTGCCAGCAGCATCTTACCCGGGGAGCTGTTTTTT
CASSILPGELFF